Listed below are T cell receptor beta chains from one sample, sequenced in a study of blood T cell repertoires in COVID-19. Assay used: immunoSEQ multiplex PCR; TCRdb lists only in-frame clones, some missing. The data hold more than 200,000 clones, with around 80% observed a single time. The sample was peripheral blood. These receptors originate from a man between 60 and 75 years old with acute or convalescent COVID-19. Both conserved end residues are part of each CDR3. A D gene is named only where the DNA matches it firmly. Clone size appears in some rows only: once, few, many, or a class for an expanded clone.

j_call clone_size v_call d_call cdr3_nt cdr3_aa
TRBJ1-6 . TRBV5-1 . TGCGCCAGCAGCTCAGGCTCCTCGGGGTCCTATAATTCACCCCTCCACTTT CASSSGSSGSYNSPLHF
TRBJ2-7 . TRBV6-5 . TGTGCCAGCAGTCCCCGGGATAGCGGTACGTACGAGCAGTACTTC CASSPRDSGTYEQYF
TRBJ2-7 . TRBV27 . TGTGCCAGCAGTTTACGCCAGGACTACGAGCAGTACTTC CASSLRQDYEQYF
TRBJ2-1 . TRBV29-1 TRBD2 TGCAGCGGCGTTGGCGGGGGGTTTAGCTCCTACAATGAGCAGTTCTTC CSGVGGGFSSYNEQFF
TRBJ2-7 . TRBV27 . TGTGCCAGCAGATCAGGGAGGCGTACGGGCGAGCAGTACTTC CASRSGRRTGEQYF
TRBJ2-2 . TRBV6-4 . TGTGCCAGCAGTGACTCAGGCGGGTCCGGGGAGCTGTTTTTT CASSDSGGSGELFF
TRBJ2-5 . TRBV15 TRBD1 TGTGCCACCAGCGGTTGGGACAGCTTACAAGAGACCCAGTACTTC CATSGWDSLQETQYF
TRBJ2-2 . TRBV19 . TGTGCCAGTAGTATTCGGGCAGGGCCCAACACCGGGGAGCTGTTTTTT CASSIRAGPNTGELFF
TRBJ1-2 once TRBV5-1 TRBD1 TGCGCCACATCCCAGGGACAGCCTGAAGCGGGCTACACCTTC CATSQGQPEAGYTF
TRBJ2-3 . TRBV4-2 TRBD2 TGTGCCAGCAGCCAAGAGGGCGGGGGGGATTCAGATACGCAGTATTTT CASSQEGGGDSDTQYF
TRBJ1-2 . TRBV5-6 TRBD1 TGTGCCAGCAGCCAGAAGGACAGGGAGAGCTACACCTTC CASSQKDRESYTF
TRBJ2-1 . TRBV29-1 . TGCAGCGTTAAGTATGAGTTGAATGAGCAGTTCTTC CSVKYELNEQFF